The 26 T cell receptor beta chains reported below all come from one sample, sequenced in a study of Graves' ophthalmopathy and Graves' hyperthyroidism. RNA transcripts provided the template for amplifying TCR beta CDR3 regions. Scientists carried out first-round RT-PCR using HTBI primers and then a second-round multiplex PCR. A single record per CDR3 protein comes from TCRdb applying MiXCR to the multiplex PCR reads. The repertoire holds approximately 500,000 distinct CDR3 sequences, with around 14% as singletons. Sequenced: blood. The receptors stem from a woman between 25 and 40 years old with Graves' ophthalmopathy.

This clonotype was seen a few times. This may arise from a read error, as a much more abundant clone is one base away. This chain links TRBV11-1 with TRBJ2-7, with a weak D call TRBD2 (6 bases). Looked up from germline, CDR1 is SGHAT and CDR2 is FQDESV (reference sequence). The CDR3 is 17 residues long. The CDR3 DNA is TGTGTCAGCAGCTCCCTGACTGGATTGGCGGGGCCCTACGAGCAGTACTTC. Translated, it gives CVSSSLTGLAGPYEQYF.

This clonotype was observed many times. V gene TRBV14 combines with J gene TRBJ2-7; D ambiguous. Germline CDR1 SGHDN, CDR2 FVKESK. This CDR3 comprises 13 residues. V was trimmed by 1 base and J by 0 bases, leaving 4 bases between them. The CDR3 DNA is TGTGCCAGCAGCCAAGGTTTCTCCTACGAGCAGTACTTC. The encoded protein is CASSQGFSYEQYF.

This clonotype was picked up many times. The chain employs TRBV6-2 or TRBV6-3 and TRBJ1-2, with 7 bases identical to TRBD1. The germline V gene encodes CDR1 MNHEY and CDR2 SVGEGT. The V gene end was trimmed by 5 bases and the J gene end by 6 bases; junction bases not matched to a gene: 12. CDR3 length: 15 residues. CDR3 coding DNA: TGTGCCAGCAGTCGGACAGGCGCCGGGATCCATGGCTACACCTTC. It yields the protein CASSRTGAGIHGYTF.

This clonotype was seen a few times. CDR3 loop: CASSLIVGSSRGQYF. The DNA of the CDR3 is TGCGCCAGCAGCTTAATAGTGGGGTCAAGTCGGGGCCAGTACTTC. The rearrangement links TRBV5-1 to TRBJ2-5; a weak D match, TRBD2 (5 bases). The CDR3 length is 15 residues. V was clipped by 2 bases and J by 10 bases, with 21 bases between them. The germline V gene encodes CDR1 SGHRS and CDR2 YFSETQ.

This clonotype was seen many times. This chain uses TRBV19 with TRBJ2-2, with a weak D call TRBD1 (6 bases). Germline V CDR1 and CDR2: LNHDA, SQIVND (reference sequence). Trimming removed 9 bases at V and 6 bases at J, with 32 bases between. The CDR3 is made up of 19 amino acids. The CDR3 region is CASERGKRKTGTRPGELFF. CDR3 coding DNA: TGTGCCAGCGAGAGGGGGAAGCGAAAGACCGGGACGAGACCCGGGGAGCTGTTTTTT.

V is TRBV12-5 and J is TRBJ2-5; tentative D call: TRBD2 (6 bases). There are 15 residues in the CDR3. Between the trimmed V and J ends, which lost 6 bases and 1 base, there was a span of 15 bases. Germline-derived CDR1 and CDR2 are LGHNT and FRNRAP. The CDR3 DNA follows: TGTGCTAGTGGCGTTAGCGGAGCAATCCAAGAGACCCAGTACTTC. Translation: CASGVSGAIQETQYF.

The V call is TRBV11-2, the J call TRBJ2-5; TRBD1 agrees at 9 bases. In germline, CDR1 is SGHAT, CDR2 FQNNGV. Trimming removed 4 bases from V and 4 bases from J; junction bases left unmatched: 13. CDR3 size: 17 residues. CDR3 residues: CASSSTLDRGVPETQYF. The CDR3 DNA follows: TGTGCCAGCAGCTCTACTCTGGACAGGGGCGTCCCAGAGACCCAGTACTTC.

This clonotype came up many times. The rearrangement joins TRBV28 to TRBJ2-7, with D perhaps TRBD1 (6 bases). The V gene's germline CDR1 is MDHEN and CDR2 SYDVKM. The CDR3 totals 13 residues. V was shortened by 6 bases and J by 3 bases, with 12 bases between the two germline ends. The CDR3 DNA is TGTGCCAGCAGCCCAGCGGACAGCTACGAGCAGTACTTC. Encoded protein: CASSPADSYEQYF.

This clonotype was seen repeatedly, ten times or more. The genes are TRBV27 and TRBJ1-2; a possible D gene is TRBD1 (5 bases). The CDR3 extends over 13 amino acids. V lost 3 bases to trimming and J lost 6 bases, with 11 bases between them. Germline assignment: CDR1 MNHEY and CDR2 SMNVEV (reference sequence). The CDR3 here is CASSLGETDGYTF. DNA for the CDR3: TGTGCCAGCAGTTTGGGGGAAACAGATGGCTACACCTTC.

This clonotype was counted many times. The rearrangement links TRBV7-2 to TRBJ2-4; 8 bases match TRBD2. This CDR3 is 14 amino acids long. Trimming removed 2 bases from V and 8 bases from J; junction bases left unmatched: 5. Germline V gene lookup returns CDR1 SGHTA and CDR2 FQGNSA. The CDR3 DNA sequence: TGTGCCAGCAGCTTAATCGGGGGGGCGGACATTCAGTACTTC. Protein product: CASSLIGGADIQYF.

This clonotype came up many times. Sequence at one end of the junction differs from germline and may be a read error. The V and J genes are TRBV12-3 or TRBV12-4 and TRBJ1-3, with D perhaps TRBD1 (6 bases). The CDR3 totals 14 residues. For the CDR3, the DNA is TGTGCCAGCAGCTTAGGGGGGACTGGAAACACCATATATTTT. This sequence encodes CASSLGGTGNTIYF.

This clonotype came up many times. This chain links TRBV19 with TRBJ1-1; 8 bases align to TRBD1. Germline values: CDR1 LNHDA, CDR2 SQIVND (reference sequence). The CDR3 is made up of 13 amino acids. V lost 5 bases, J lost 3 bases, and 2 bases stayed unmatched. The CDR3 DNA sequence: TGTGCCAGTAGTGCGGACAGGGACACTGAAGCTTTCTTT. Amino acid sequence: CASSADRDTEAFF.

Only a few counts were recorded for this clonotype. The chain is built from TRBV20-1 and TRBJ1-5, with 8 bases fitting TRBD1. Trimming removed 1 base from V and 4 bases from J; junction bases left unmatched: 12. The CDR3 extends over 17 amino acids. Per the germline V gene, CDR1 is DFQATT and CDR2 is SNEGSKA (reference sequence). The DNA for the CDR3 is TGCAGTGCTAGAGGGGGACAGGAACGATCGGGGAATCAGCCCCAGCATTTT. It specifies CSARGGQERSGNQPQHF.

The sample holds many counts of this clonotype. The chain joins TRBV6-5 to TRBJ1-1; weak D call: TRBD1 (5 bases). Between the trimmed V and J ends, which lost 6 bases and 4 bases, there was a span of 9 bases. Per germline, CDR1 MNHEY and CDR2 SVGAGI. The CDR3 loop spans 12 amino acids. CDR3 loop: CASSYGGTEAFF. The CDR3 nucleotides read TGTGCCAGCAGCTACGGGGGCACTGAAGCTTTCTTT.

V gene TRBV19 combines with J gene TRBJ2-7; 7 bases agree with TRBD1. J lost 2 bases, V lost 6 bases, and 10 bases had no gene match. There are 15 residues in the CDR3. Germline values: CDR1 LNHDA, CDR2 SQIVND (reference sequence). This CDR3 is CASSPTTGLAYEQYF. The CDR3 DNA sequence: TGTGCCAGTAGCCCCACGACAGGGCTGGCCTACGAGCAGTACTTC. Complete variable domain (other parts from reference TRBV19 and TRBJ2-7): DGGITQSPKYLFRKEGQNVTLSCEQNLNHDAMYWYRQDPGQGLRLIYYSQIVNDFQKGDIAEGYSVSREKKESFPLTVTSAQKNPTAFYLCASSPTTGLAYEQYFGPGTRLTVT.

This clonotype was counted at least ten times. V and J are TRBV19 and TRBJ1-2; possibly TRBD1 for D (5 bases). This CDR3 has 16 amino acids. Germline V gene sequence: CDR1 LNHDA, CDR2 SQIVND (reference sequence). V dropped 7 bases and J dropped 1 base, with 19 bases sitting between them. The CDR3 nucleotides are TGTGCCAGTACCGACCCTAGGGGACCGCATAACTATGGCTACACCTTC. Its protein product is CASTDPRGPHNYGYTF. Complete variable domain (other parts from reference TRBV19 and TRBJ1-2): DGGITQSPKYLFRKEGQNVTLSCEQNLNHDAMYWYRQDPGQGLRLIYYSQIVNDFQKGDIAEGYSVSREKKESFPLTVTSAQKNPTAFYLCASTDPRGPHNYGYTFGSGTRLTVV.

This clonotype came up many times. The CDR3 bases are TGTGCCAGCAGTGACTCTACAGACCGGGGGTGGGGGCTTGAAGCTTTCTTT. Translation gives CASSDSTDRGWGLEAFF. The chain recombines TRBV2 with TRBJ1-1, with a possible D match to TRBD1 (6 bases). CDR3 length: 17 amino acids. Trimming removed 3 bases from V and 7 bases from J, with 24 bases in between. Germline-derived CDR1 and CDR2 are SNHLY and FYNNEI.

This clonotype was recorded at least ten times. J is TRBJ2-2 and V is TRBV24-1, with D unclear. CDR3 length equals 14 residues. Germline V gene lookup returns CDR1 KGHDR and CDR2 SFDVKD. Trimming cost V 5 bases and J 3 bases, with 9 bases left between them. The CDR3 bases are TGTGCCACCAGTGCCGACACTTACACCGGGGAGCTGTTTTTT. Protein product: CATSADTYTGELFF.

The sample holds many counts of this clonotype. The CDR3 region is CASRLDRGSQPQHF. The CDR3 DNA is TGTGCCAGCAGGCTCGACAGGGGGAGTCAGCCCCAGCATTTT. The V and J genes are TRBV2 and TRBJ1-5, with 9 bases fitting TRBD1. CDR1 is SNHLY, CDR2 FYNNEI, per germline. The CDR3 spans 14 residues. Germline trimming cut 6 bases from V and 6 bases from J; bases unmatched to any gene: 6.

Worth noting for this clonotype: Because the CDR3 is missing its conserved closing phenylalanine or tryptophan, this is likely a read error. The gene calls are TRBV12-3 or TRBV12-4 and TRBJ2-2; no reliable D call. V lost 4 bases, J lost 1 base, and 7 bases lay in between. This CDR3 has 14 residues. The CDR3 region is CASSSEVNTGELFY. CDR3 DNA sequence: TGTGCCAGCAGTTCTGAAGTGAACACCGGGGAGCTGTTTTAT.

This clonotype has at least ten counts. This chain connects TRBV12-3 or TRBV12-4 to TRBJ1-1, with D perhaps matching TRBD1 (5 bases). V shed 5 bases and J shed 5 bases, with 15 bases lying between them. The CDR3 is 14 amino acids. This CDR3 is CASSPGGIRTEAFF. The CDR3, as DNA: TGTGCCAGCAGTCCTGGGGGTATTAGGACTGAAGCTTTCTTT.

This clonotype was counted ten times or more. The chain employs TRBV12-3 or TRBV12-4 and TRBJ2-2; TRBD1 or TRBD2 may be the D gene (5 bases each). V lost 4 bases, J lost 9 bases, and 15 bases lay in between. The CDR3 length is 14 residues. The CDR3 spells CASSYIEGSRELFF. The CDR3 DNA reads TGTGCCAGCAGTTATATTGAGGGGTCCAGGGAGCTGTTTTTT.

This clonotype was counted ten times or more. This chain uses TRBV6-5 with TRBJ1-5; a possible D gene is TRBD1 (5 bases). Deletions cut 0 bases from V and 4 bases from J, with 10 bases between. Germline V gene lookup returns CDR1 MNHEY and CDR2 SVGAGI. CDR3 length equals 15 residues. The CDR3 region has the DNA TGTGCCAGCAGTTACTCGATTTCAGGGAATCAGCCCCAGCATTTT. Protein product: CASSYSISGNQPQHF.

To note about this clonotype: A clone one base away is much larger, so this may be a read error. This chain uses TRBV20-1 with TRBJ1-5, with D perhaps matching TRBD1 (5 bases). The CDR3 extends over 15 amino acids. Germline assignment: CDR1 DFQATT and CDR2 SNEGSKA (reference sequence). In nucleotides, the CDR3 is TGCAGTGCTGGGGGGGAGGCACGTAGCAATCAGCCCCGGCATTTT. As protein: CSAGGEARSNQPRHF.

This clonotype was observed many times. The chain employs TRBV19 and TRBJ1-5, with 8 bases that match TRBD1. The CDR3 loop spans 15 amino acids. Germline loops: CDR1 LNHDA, CDR2 SQIVND (reference sequence). Trimming cost V 6 bases and J 0 bases; bases outside gene matches: 4. The CDR3 DNA sequence: TGTGCCAGTAGCTGGACAGGGCCTAGCAATCAGCCCCAGCATTTT. Protein: CASSWTGPSNQPQHF.

The sample holds a few counts of this clonotype. The CDR3 ends on some other residue instead of the conserved phenylalanine or tryptophan, so this is likely a read error. The genes are TRBV27 and TRBJ2-7; D might be TRBD1 (5 bases). The CDR3 extends over 16 amino acids. V lost 3 bases and J lost 0, with 15 bases in between. Germline V gene lookup returns CDR1 MNHEY and CDR2 SMNVEV (reference sequence). In DNA form, the CDR3 reads TGTGCCAGCAGTTTTAGTGGCAGGGCCCTCTCCTACGAGCAGTACCTC. It is translated as CASSFSGRALSYEQYL.